This T cell receptor (beta chain) was recovered during a study of CD8 T cells in ankylosing spondylitis. General study results and limits: Ankylosing spondylitis blood appeared to carry a characteristic TCR beta motif of roughly eight highly homologous variants.

TCRdb redid the calling of the 5' RACE reads with MiXCR, one entry per CDR3 protein. The data contain about 540,000 distinct CDR3 sequences, roughly 13% of them singletons. The CDR3 extends over 14 amino acids. Germline values: CDR1 DFQATT, CDR2 SNEGSKA (reference sequence). This clonotype was seen only a few times. What it binds is not known. The sequence was collected from a male donor with ankylosing spondylitis. The sequenced sample was blood, either unsorted or a sorted T cell fraction (not recorded which). This chain joins TRBV20-1 and TRBJ2-7; perhaps D is TRBD1 or TRBD2 (5 bases each). The CDR3 protein is CSPERGPSTYEQYF. DNA of the CDR3: TGCAGCCCGGAAAGGGGACCGTCAACCTACGAGCAGTACTTC.